The 27 T cell receptor beta chains below were found in one sample sequenced in a study of identical twins. TCRdb fed the 5' RACE reads into MiXCR, producing one record per CDR3 protein. The sample holds 1.5 million to 2 million distinct CDR3 sequences, about 32% seen once. The source material was cord blood. These receptors came from a newborn girl in good health.

V usage is TRBV20-1 and J usage is TRBJ2-1; tentatively, D is TRBD2 (5 bases). Germline values: CDR1 DFQATT, CDR2 SNEGSKA (reference sequence). This CDR3 region has 14 residues. V gave up 3 bases and J gave up 5 bases, with 14 bases separating them. This CDR3 reads CSARGLGGNNEQFF. The CDR3 DNA reads as TGCAGTGCTAGGGGTCTAGGAGGTAACAATGAGCAGTTCTTC.

The genes are TRBV7-9 and TRBJ1-1, with D possibly TRBD1 on 5 matching bases. The V gene lost 5 bases and the J gene lost 3 bases, with 13 bases spanning the gap. Germline V gene sequence: CDR1 SEHNR, CDR2 FQNEAQ (reference sequence). The CDR3 runs to 14 residues. The CDR3 nucleotides are TGTGCCAGCAGCCCTAGTCGACAGCACACTGAAGCTTTCTTT. Translation: CASSPSRQHTEAFF.

This clonotype was observed a few times. This chain uses TRBV27 with TRBJ1-1; weak D call: TRBD1 (5 bases). V shed 7 bases and J shed 3 bases, with 15 bases lying between them. Looked up from germline, CDR1 is MNHEY and CDR2 is SMNVEV (reference sequence). The CDR3 is 14 amino acids. The CDR3 region is CASTHTAGDTEAFF. In DNA form, the CDR3 reads TGTGCCAGCACCCACACCGCGGGGGACACTGAAGCTTTCTTT.

This clonotype was seen more than once but under ten times. The chain links TRBV7-2 to TRBJ2-5, with 10 bases fitting TRBD2. Germline trimming cut 5 bases from V and 0 bases from J; bases unmatched to any gene: 6. The CDR3 spans 16 residues. Germline values: CDR1 SGHTA, CDR2 FQGNSA. This CDR3 reads CASSQGLARNQETQYF. CDR3 DNA: TGTGCCAGCAGCCAGGGACTAGCGCGCAACCAAGAGACCCAGTACTTC.

This clonotype was seen only a few times. The chain couples TRBV10-3 to TRBJ2-3; D may be TRBD1 (6 bases). V was clipped by 5 bases and J by 0 bases, with 15 bases between them. CDR1 is ENHRY, CDR2 SYGVKD, per germline. CDR3 length: 16 residues. The CDR3 DNA follows: TGTGCCATCAGTTCCCCAGGGGCGGATAGCACAGATACGCAGTATTTT. Amino acid sequence: CAISSPGADSTDTQYF.

The V call is TRBV7-6, the J call TRBJ2-5, with 9 bases aligning to TRBD2. Germline V gene data show CDR1 as SGHVS and CDR2 as FNYEAQ. The CDR3 has 16 amino acids. V gave up 5 bases and J gave up 11 bases; unmatched junction bases: 18. The CDR3 DNA is TGTGCCAGCAGCGTACCTAGCGGGAAGGTGGGCAATGAGCAGTACTTC. This codes for CASSVPSGKVGNEQYF.

This clonotype was seen more than once but under ten times. This chain links TRBV7-2 with TRBJ2-7; 9 bases line up with TRBD2. J gave up 4 bases and V 2 bases, and 6 bases lay outside the gene matches. Germline assignment: CDR1 SGHTA and CDR2 FQGNSA. The CDR3 contains 15 residues. The CDR3 loop is CASSLISGSDYEQYF. The CDR3 coding sequence is TGTGCCAGCAGCTTAATTAGCGGGAGTGATTACGAGCAGTACTTC.

This clonotype was recorded at least ten times. The rearrangement uses TRBV19 and TRBJ1-2; TRBD1 is a possible D gene (5 bases). V was clipped by 6 bases and J by 4 bases, with 6 bases between them. Germline CDR1 and CDR2: LNHDA and SQIVND (reference sequence). The CDR3 extends over 11 amino acids. The CDR3 protein is CASRQVYGYTF. The CDR3 DNA sequence: TGTGCCAGTAGACAGGTCTATGGCTACACCTTC.

The chain carries TRBV7-9 and TRBJ1-2; D unclear. The CDR3 runs 14 residues. Germline V gene sequence: CDR1 SEHNR, CDR2 FQNEAQ (reference sequence). Trimming cost V 1 base and J 8 bases, with 14 bases left between them. The CDR3 DNA is TGTGCCAGCAGCTTAGTCCCCAGGCAGGACGGCTACACCTTC. It codes for CASSLVPRQDGYTF.

This clonotype was observed a few times. The chain couples TRBV6-1 to TRBJ1-5, with D uncertain. The CDR3 totals 15 residues. The V gene's germline CDR1 is MNHNS and CDR2 SASEGT. Trimming shortened V by 8 bases and J by 2 bases, and 16 bases separated the two germline ends. The CDR3 coding sequence is TGTGCCAGCCTGAGGGAAATTCGCCGCAATCAGCCCCAGCATTTT. Amino acid sequence: CASLREIRRNQPQHF.

V usage is TRBV10-3 and J usage is TRBJ1-2; D is possibly TRBD1 (6 bases). V was trimmed by 4 bases and J by 4 bases, leaving 16 bases between them. In germline, CDR1 is ENHRY, CDR2 SYGVKD. The CDR3 sequence is 15 residues long. The CDR3 loop is CAISAGARTGYGYTF. The DNA for the CDR3 is TGTGCCATCAGTGCAGGGGCGCGCACCGGCTATGGCTACACCTTC.

This rearrangement joins TRBV6-2 or TRBV6-3 to TRBJ2-7; maybe TRBD2 (7 bases). The CDR3 spans 13 residues. The ends were cut back, 8 bases at V and 3 bases at J, with 14 bases in the middle. Germline CDR1 reads MNHEY; CDR2 reads SVGEGT. CDR3 protein: CASLKGGGYEQYF. The CDR3 DNA sequence: TGTGCCAGCCTTAAGGGAGGGGGCTACGAGCAGTACTTC.

The CDR3 sequence: CASSVRDREESIHNQPQHF. Written as DNA, the CDR3 is TGTGCCAGCAGTGTCCGGGACAGGGAGGAATCGATCCACAATCAGCCCCAGCATTTT. The chain couples TRBV25-1 to TRBJ1-5; the match to TRBD1 covers 9 bases. J was trimmed by 3 bases and V by 4 bases; bases with no gene match: 16. The germline V gene has CDR1 MGHDK and CDR2 SYGVNS. The CDR3 consists of 19 residues.

This clonotype was picked up a small number of times. The rearrangement links TRBV28 to TRBJ2-4; D tentatively reads TRBD1 or TRBD2 (5 bases each). Matching the DNA end better, TRBJ2-5 makes the J call doubtful. The CDR3 has 18 amino acids. Germline assignment: CDR1 MDHEN and CDR2 SYDVKM. The CDR3 DNA follows: TGTGCCAGCAGTCCACCTCTGGGGGTCGGCAGGGAAGGGGAGACCCAGTACTTC. It translates to CASSPPLGVGREGETQYF.

This clonotype turned up a few times. The V call is TRBV27, the J call TRBJ2-1; no definite D call. The CDR3 is 13 residues long. Germline CDR1 MNHEY, CDR2 SMNVEV (reference sequence). V lost 2 bases and J lost 12, with 14 bases in between. For the CDR3, the DNA is TGTGCCAGCAGTTTAACGTCTAAGGACCCGCAGTTCTTC. It yields the protein CASSLTSKDPQFF.

In its sample, this clonotype was seen a few times. The V gene is TRBV7-2, the J gene TRBJ2-7, with TRBD2 matching over 13 bases. Germline CDR1 SGHTA, CDR2 FQGNSA. This CDR3 is 17 amino acids long. J was trimmed by 0 bases and V by 3 bases; bases with no gene match: 5. The CDR3 protein is CASSFGTSGTSSYEQYF. In DNA form, the CDR3 reads TGTGCCAGCAGCTTCGGGACTAGCGGGACGAGCTCCTACGAGCAGTACTTC.

This clonotype was observed a single time. At one end the junction does not follow the germline gene, possibly because of a read error. The chain couples TRBV13 to TRBJ2-6, with 8 bases that match TRBD1. The CDR3 has 15 amino acids. CDR1 and CDR2 from the germline V gene are PRHDT and FYEKMQ (reference sequence). CDR3 coding DNA: TGTGCCAGCAGCTCAGGGGGCAGTGGGGCCGACGTCCTGACTTTC. Translated: CASSSGGSGADVLTF.

The chain employs TRBV27 and TRBJ1-1; D is unresolved. Trimming took 5 bases from V and 4 from J, leaving 8 bases between them. CDR1 is MNHEY and CDR2 is SMNVEV in the germline V gene (reference sequence). The CDR3 consists of 12 residues. DNA for the CDR3: TGTGCCAGCAGTAGCCGACGCACTGAAGCTTTCTTT. This gives the protein CASSSRRTEAFF.

V gene TRBV29-1 combines with J gene TRBJ1-1, with no clear D. The CDR3 is 12 amino acids. Per the germline V gene, CDR1 is SQVTM and CDR2 is ANQGSEA. Trimming took off 7 bases at V and 4 bases at J, with 13 bases between the two ends. CDR3 nucleotide sequence: TGCAGCGCCGTCGAGGAGGGCACTGAAGCTTTCTTT. Its translation: CSAVEEGTEAFF.

This clonotype appeared a few times. The chain carries TRBV9 and TRBJ2-1; D remains ambiguous. In germline, CDR1 is SGDLS, CDR2 YYNGEE. V shed 4 bases and J shed 0 bases, with 14 bases lying between them. The CDR3 is 16 amino acids. This CDR3 reads CASSPPLRSSYNEQFF. The DNA for the CDR3 is TGTGCCAGCAGCCCCCCTCTACGAAGCTCCTACAATGAGCAGTTCTTC.

This clonotype was found a few times. V is TRBV18 and J is TRBJ1-2; D not certain. CDR1 is KGHSH, CDR2 LQKENI, per germline. CDR3 length: 14 amino acids. V lost 2 bases to trimming and J lost 4 bases, with 11 bases between them. The CDR3 sequence is CASSPYGPSYGYTF. The CDR3 bases are TGTGCCAGCTCACCATATGGACCCAGCTATGGCTACACCTTC.

The V and J genes are TRBV11-2 and TRBJ1-1; unclear D gene. This CDR3 is 11 amino acids long. V was clipped by 4 bases and J by 5 bases, with 5 bases between them. CDR1 and CDR2 (germline): SGHAT, FQNNGV. The CDR3 coding sequence is TGTGCCAGCAGCTCTGAGACTGAAGCTTTCTTT. Translated, it gives CASSSETEAFF. The whole variable domain, filled in from reference TRBV11-2 and TRBJ1-1, reads EAGVAQSPRYKIIEKRQSVAFWCNPISGHATLYWYQQILGQGPKLLIQFQNNGVVDDSQLPKDRFSAERLKGVDSTLKIQPAKLEDSAVYLCASSSETEAFFGQGTRLTVV.

The sample holds a few counts of this clonotype. This sequence joins TRBV27 and TRBJ2-7; 8 positions match TRBD2. V was clipped by 2 bases and J by 2 bases; unmatched bases: 2. The CDR3 is made up of 14 amino acids. CDR1 and CDR2 from the germline V gene are MNHEY and SMNVEV (reference sequence). CDR3 loop: CASSLHGRAYEQYF. Written as DNA, the CDR3 is TGTGCCAGCAGTTTACACGGGAGGGCCTACGAGCAGTACTTC.

This clonotype has a count of ten or more. The rearrangement uses TRBV27 and TRBJ1-2; D is possibly TRBD1 (6 bases). The CDR3 extends over 14 amino acids. V lost 0 bases and J 4 bases, leaving 9 bases between the germline ends. From germline, CDR1 is MNHEY and CDR2 SMNVEV (reference sequence). CDR3 nucleotides: TGTGCCAGCAGTTTATCCCAGGGGAGCTATGGCTACACCTTC. It translates to CASSLSQGSYGYTF.

The chain joins TRBV10-2 to TRBJ2-5; TRBD2 matches at 9 bases. CDR3 length: 14 residues. Trimming removed 5 bases from V and 11 bases from J; junction bases left unmatched: 12. Germline CDR1 WSHSY, CDR2 SAAADI. The CDR3 spells CASSTSGGNNEQYF. The CDR3 coding sequence is TGCGCCAGCAGTACAAGCGGGGGGAACAATGAGCAGTACTTC.

This clonotype appeared a few times. V gene TRBV6-5 combines with J gene TRBJ1-2; the D gene is possibly TRBD1 (6 bases). The ends were cut back, 6 bases at V and 5 bases at J, with 16 bases in the middle. In germline, CDR1 is MNHEY, CDR2 SVGAGI. The CDR3 contains 14 residues. For the CDR3, the DNA is TGTGCCAGCAGCCCCTTCATCGGACAGTATGGCTACACCTTC. Residues: CASSPFIGQYGYTF.

This clonotype was detected a few times. This chain joins TRBV6-6 and TRBJ2-5; TRBD1 matches 9 bases. The J call is uncertain, as TRBJ2-7 better fits the DNA end. Germline CDR1 is MNHNY and CDR2 is SVGAGI (reference sequence). The CDR3 contains 13 residues. This chain's CDR3 is CASRGQGRYEQYF. In DNA form, the CDR3 reads TGTGCCAGCAGGGGACAGGGTCGCTACGAGCAGTACTTC.